This T cell receptor beta chain was captured by sequencing in a study of cytomegalovirus exposure and HLA in healthy donors. The study, taken as a whole, reports: Reportedly, diagnosis of cytomegalovirus status by the classifier showed high specificity and sensitivity. CMV serostatus was the only recorded immune exposure for donors.

The germline V gene encodes CDR1 WSHSY and CDR2 SAAADI. The CDR3 has 13 residues. V lost 8 bases, J lost 1 base, and 8 bases lay in between. To note about this clone: Antigen specificity is unknown.

The primer mix had 60 Vbeta and 13 Jbeta primers. Original data processing: Around 10 million of the 80 million or so unique TCR beta chains counted in a later analysis were shared. Only in-frame clones appear in the TCRdb table, and some are missing; sequencing was by immunoSEQ multiplex PCR. V, J and clone size are those of that table, while D and trimming were read from the DNA. The sample lists around 150,000 clones, around 80% occurring once. The sequenced sample consisted of PBMCs. The chain has TRBV10-2 and TRBJ2-2; no clear D. The TCR originated in a man aged 40-50 years in good health and CMV-seronegative. The DNA of the CDR3 is TGCGCCAGCGGTAGGAGGAACACCGGGGAGCTGTTTTTT. This sequence encodes CASGRRNTGELFF.